This entry is about one T cell receptor beta chain. Sequencing was performed with immunoSEQ multiplex PCR; in TCRdb, only in-frame clones are kept and a portion is missing. The sample records around 290,000 clones, approximately 90% being singletons. The source of the sample is a study of blood T cell repertoires in COVID-19. Study-level information: T cells, B-cell-depleted T cells, or PBMCs provided the cDNA or gDNA that served as material.

Germline CDR1 SGHRS, CDR2 YFSETQ. The V segment lost 3 bases and the J segment 5 bases; nucleotides outside the gene matches: 13. The CDR3 extends over 17 amino acids. The chain employs TRBV5-1 and TRBJ1-1; 10 bases agree with TRBD1. Sequenced: peripheral blood. The clonotype originates from a man aged 35-49 years with acute or convalescent COVID-19. The DNA for the CDR3 is TGCGCCAGCAGCTCTGTCCCGGGACAGGGGCCGGGAACTGAAGCTTTCTTT. It is translated as CASSSVPGQGPGTEAFF.